Listed below are T cell receptor beta chains from one sample, sequenced in a study of T cells in Graves' hyperthyroidism and ophthalmopathy. Each CDR3 protein gets one entry after TCRdb re-called the multiplex PCR reads with MiXCR. Among around 540,000 distinct CDR3 sequences listed, 16% were seen once. The specimen was blood. These receptor sequences come from a woman aged 30 to 39 with Graves' ophthalmopathy. Both conserved end residues are trimmed from each CDR3.

CDR3 protein | J gene | V gene
ASSLGTGINQPQH | TRBJ1-5 | TRBV7-6
ASSLATGRDYGYT | TRBJ1-2 | TRBV5-4
ATSPGSTDTQY | TRBJ2-3 | TRBV24-1
ASSGTGGDPYEQY | TRBJ2-7 | TRBV5-1
AWSVLTRGQPQH | TRBJ1-5 | TRBV30
ASSLDGGWNTEAF | TRBJ1-1 | TRBV7-8
ASSPHLGSSNQPQH | TRBJ1-5 | TRBV28
ASTLRLAGAHEQY | TRBJ2-7 | TRBV7-8
ASSSRGQRGEQF | TRBJ2-1 | TRBV13
ASSSTSVGEQY | TRBJ2-7 | TRBV27
SANGGYEQY | TRBJ2-7 | TRBV20-1
ASSTETRGQAGELF | TRBJ2-2 | TRBV28
ASSLSGTVSYNEQF | TRBJ2-1 | TRBV7-3
ASSLEPGVRSPLH | TRBJ1-6 | TRBV11-2
ASSPTSWDTQY | TRBJ2-3 | TRBV7-2
ATSDTHRGAYEQY | TRBJ2-7 | TRBV24-1
ASSATGAPEPQH | TRBJ1-5 | TRBV12-3/TRBV12-4
ASSFLYNEKLF | TRBJ1-4 | TRBV12-3/TRBV12-4
ATSRGRQETQY | TRBJ2-5 | TRBV15
ASREFGQGNTGELF | TRBJ2-2 | TRBV6-2/TRBV6-3
ASSYSVLRLAGANTGELF | TRBJ2-2 | TRBV6-2/TRBV6-3
ASSQDPLVTGELF | TRBJ2-2 | TRBV3-1
ASSTRGGSLSYEQY | TRBJ2-7 | TRBV7-2
ASSANPGHNTEAF | TRBJ1-1 | TRBV7-3
ASSMVGPALILYGYT | TRBJ1-2 | TRBV19
ASSLRGGVQSGNTIY | TRBJ1-3 | TRBV11-2
ASSFEWGRETQY | TRBJ2-5 | TRBV27
ASRPTGTGANQPQH | TRBJ1-5 | TRBV14
ASSSTSGTQETQY | TRBJ2-5 | TRBV5-8
ASSQGLAGPYQETQY | TRBJ2-5 | TRBV6-1
ASTLAGSETQY | TRBJ2-5 | TRBV7-2
ASSLGLEQF | TRBJ2-1 | TRBV3-1
ASSMAARTGELF | TRBJ2-2 | TRBV19
ASSQETGSGGQETQY | TRBJ2-5 | TRBV4-1
ASSLSTGGGHYGYT | TRBJ1-2 | TRBV7-9
ASSQKKGASYEQY | TRBJ2-7 | TRBV4-1
ASSPDRVGLNEQF | TRBJ2-1 | TRBV6-1
ASSSYRGREQY | TRBJ2-7 | TRBV28
ASSQDVGGYRRIEKLF | TRBJ1-4 | TRBV4-3
ASSLRLVTNEQF | TRBJ2-1 | TRBV6-1
ASSQVGSFGTDTQY | TRBJ2-3 | TRBV4-3
ASSEGYQPQH | TRBJ1-5 | TRBV10-1
SAQTGPTGELF | TRBJ2-2 | TRBV29-1
AWSPLGGQGATYEQY | TRBJ2-7 | TRBV30
ASSQDSSGGNEQF | TRBJ2-1 | TRBV3-1
ASRPSGGLGTEAF | TRBJ1-1 | TRBV6-1
AWSFGLEVEQF | TRBJ2-1 | TRBV30
ASSRGFSYNEQF | TRBJ2-1 | TRBV2
ASSLSGHPMLLF | TRBJ2-1 | TRBV11-1
ASSLAQGENTEAF | TRBJ1-1 | TRBV7-9
ASSPHGTSGTYEQY | TRBJ2-7 | TRBV19
ASSYNSLRGNTEAF | TRBJ1-1 | TRBV6-5
ASRDEIAGKPYEQY | TRBJ2-7 | TRBV9
ASRPGELSSEQY | TRBJ2-7 | TRBV28
SFTPPGQLYGYT | TRBJ1-2 | TRBV20-1